Listed here is a single T cell receptor beta chain. Authors' methods: Reference gene primer amplification gave estimated nucleated cell counts. Libraries were prepared by immunoSEQ multiplex PCR; TCRdb keeps only in-frame clonotypes and omits some of them. That table is the source of V, J and clone size, and D and trimming were worked out from the DNA. The table shows approximately 100,000 clones, with around 75% occurring only once. This sample was included in a study of blood T cell repertoires in COVID-19. Whole-study context: From the United States, Italy and Spain came samples of acute and convalescent COVID-19. PBMCs, B-cell-depleted T cells, or T cells provided the cDNA or gDNA that made up the material.

With 0 bases removed from V and 5 bases from J, the gap between germline ends came to 7 bases. CDR1 is LGHNA and CDR2 is YNFKEQ in the germline V gene. CDR3 length: 14 residues. Sequenced material: peripheral blood. The chain has TRBV4-2 and TRBJ1-4; D is unresolved. The sequence was collected from a human donor with acute or convalescent COVID-19. The donor label of this sample is uncertain. DNA for the CDR3: TGTGCCAGCAGCCAAGAAAGGAGAAATGAAAAACTGTTTTTT. Translated, it gives CASSQERRNEKLFF.